Shown below are 21 T cell receptor beta chains from a single sample sequenced in a study of metastatic and nonmetastatic thyroid tumors. From the PCR reads, TCRdb re-called clones with MiXCR. Of 25,000 to 35,000 clones listed, 25% are singletons. Prior to thyroid surgery, none of the patients had received any treatment. The sample was blood. The receptors here all came from a female donor with papillary thyroid cancer or a benign thyroid nodule (not recorded which). Some clones in this sample may be carry-over from other donors' samples.

This clone was seen a handful of times. The chain uses TRBV20-1 and TRBJ1-1, with TRBD1 as a possible D gene (6 bases). V lost 5 bases and J 11 bases, leaving 12 bases between the germline ends. The germline CDR1 and CDR2 sequences are DFQATT and SNEGSKA (reference sequence). CDR3 length: 10 residues. The CDR3 loop reads CSAVQGSAFF. In DNA form, the CDR3 reads TGCAGTGCTGTACAGGGTTCGGCTTTCTTT.

In this sample, this clone turned up many times. This sample also contains other DNA sequences that code for the same CDR3. The rearrangement joins TRBV9 to TRBJ2-7, with unresolved D. Trimming left V 4 bases short and J 7 bases short, with 15 bases between. Germline loops: CDR1 SGDLS, CDR2 YYNGEE. The CDR3 is 13 amino acids. CDR3 bases: TGTGCCAGCAGCTATAGGCCTACTCGGGAGCAGTACTTC. It codes for CASSYRPTREQYF. The variable domain in full, completed from reference TRBV9 and TRBJ2-7, reads DSGVTQTPKHLITATGQRVTLRCSPRSGDLSVYWYQQSLDQGLQFLIQYYNGEERAKGNILERFSAQQFPDLHSELNLSSLELGDSALYFCASSYRPTREQYFGPGTRLTVT.

The J gene is TRBJ2-7, the V gene TRBV10-1; no clear D gene. V was clipped by 5 bases and J by 2 bases, with 16 bases between them. The CDR3 has 15 residues. Germline loops: CDR1 WNHNN, CDR2 SYGVQD (reference sequence). The CDR3 sequence: CASSNSYEATYEQYF. Written as DNA, the CDR3 is TGCGCCAGCAGTAACAGTTACGAAGCGACCTACGAGCAGTACTTC.

Turning to this clone: The junction departs from germline at one end; a sequencing error may be responsible. Different DNA sequences within this sample yield the same CDR3. This chain connects TRBV5-1 to TRBJ2-5, with D unresolved. This CDR3 contains 14 residues. From germline, CDR1 is SGHRS and CDR2 YFSETQ. The chain's CDR3 is CASSPGRSQETQYF. As DNA, the CDR3 is TGTGCCAGCAGCCCCGGACGGTCCCAAGAGACACAGTACTTC.

The chain joins TRBV5-1 to TRBJ2-3; D may be TRBD2 (5 bases). V lost 4 bases and J lost 14, with 20 bases in between. The CDR3 covers 13 residues. Germline CDR1 reads SGHRS; CDR2 reads YFSETQ. The CDR3, as DNA: TGCGCCAGCAGCACAGACTACACAGATTCGCTGTATTTT. Translating gives CASSTDYTDSLYF. Drawing the rest from reference TRBV5-1 and TRBJ2-3, the complete variable domain is KAGVTQTPRYLIKTRGQQVTLSCSPISGHRSVSWYQQTPGQGLQFLFEYFSETQRNKGNFPGRFSGRQFSNSRSEMNVSTLELGDSALYLCASSTDYTDSLYFGPGTRLTVL.

This clone was picked up many times. The V call is TRBV5-1, the J call TRBJ1-1; 7 positions match TRBD1. The CDR3 contains 13 residues. Germline trimming cut 6 bases from V and 0 bases from J; bases unmatched to any gene: 2. Germline loops: CDR1 SGHRS, CDR2 YFSETQ. The CDR3 sequence: CASTGQVNTEAFF. The CDR3 nucleotides are TGCGCCAGCACCGGACAGGTGAACACTGAAGCTTTCTTT.

This clone was recorded a few times. The chain is built from TRBV6-5 and TRBJ2-3; 8 positions match TRBD2. This CDR3 comprises 17 residues. Per the germline V gene, CDR1 is MNHEY and CDR2 is SVGAGI. J was trimmed by 3 bases and V by 6 bases; bases with no gene match: 14. CDR3 region: CASSHPISGVGTDTQYF. The CDR3 DNA sequence: TGTGCCAGCAGCCACCCAATTAGCGGGGTGGGGACAGATACGCAGTATTTT.

This clone was counted many times. V and J are TRBV5-5 and TRBJ2-7; D may be TRBD2 (5 bases). This CDR3 has 13 amino acids. CDR1 and CDR2 (germline): SGHKS, YYEKEE (reference sequence). V lost 4 bases to trimming and J lost 6 bases, with 14 bases between them. The CDR3 DNA reads TGTGCCAGCAGCCCCCGGGGAACCGGCGAGCAGTACTTC. It yields the protein CASSPRGTGEQYF.

This clone was seen just once. The gene calls are TRBV30 and TRBJ2-7, with D unresolved. This CDR3 is 13 amino acids long. Trimming stripped 3 bases from V and 0 bases from J, with 9 bases between. In germline, CDR1 is GTSNPN, CDR2 SVGIG (reference sequence). The CDR3 nucleotides read TGTGCCTGGAGGGGCGAGAGCTCCTACGAGCAGTACTTC. It specifies CAWRGESSYEQYF. Full variable domain (missing parts from reference TRBV30 and TRBJ2-7): SQTIHQWPATLVQPVGSPLSLECTVEGTSNPNLYWYRQAAGRGLQLLFYSVGIGQISSEVPQNLSASRPQDRQFILSSKKLLLSDSGFYLCAWRGESSYEQYFGPGTRLTVT.

The rearrangement joins TRBV5-1 to TRBJ2-3; TRBD1 agrees at 10 bases. This CDR3 has 16 residues. Germline V gene sequence: CDR1 SGHRS, CDR2 YFSETQ. Trimming cost V 4 bases and J 1 base; bases outside gene matches: 6. CDR3 loop: CASSDAGTGGTDTQYF. CDR3 coding DNA: TGCGCCAGCAGCGATGCCGGGACAGGGGGCACAGATACGCAGTATTTT.

This clone is classed as medium-sized. This chain links TRBV6-1 with TRBJ2-7, with 8 nucleotides matching TRBD1. Germline V lookup: CDR1 MNHNS, CDR2 SASEGT. The CDR3 runs 14 residues. Trimming took 4 bases from V and 5 from J; bases not matched to a gene: 7. For the CDR3, the DNA is TGTGCCAGCAGTGGCGACAGGGGCCGGGACGAGCAGTACTTC. Amino acids: CASSGDRGRDEQYF.

This clone was observed many times. The chain links TRBV10-3 to TRBJ1-4; D perhaps matches TRBD1 (6 bases). The CDR3 sequence is 14 residues long. From germline, CDR1 is ENHRY and CDR2 SYGVKD. V shed 4 bases and J shed 8 bases, with 14 bases lying between them. The CDR3 DNA sequence: TGTGCCATCAGTGGGGGGCAGCCCAGAGAAAAACTGTTTTTT. Its translation is CAISGGQPREKLFF.

There are many counts of this clone. This chain links TRBV28 with TRBJ2-2; 11 bases match TRBD2. The germline gives CDR1 MDHEN, CDR2 SYDVKM. The V and J ends lost 6 bases and 2 bases, in that order; junction bases with no gene match: 5. This CDR3 is 16 amino acids long. The CDR3, as DNA: TGTGCCAGCAGCCCACTAGCGGGAGACAACACCGGGGAGCTGTTTTTT. Translation: CASSPLAGDNTGELFF.

This clone was seen repeatedly, ten times or more. The chain carries TRBV20-1 and TRBJ2-3; D gene unclear. The germline CDR1 and CDR2 sequences are DFQATT and SNEGSKA (reference sequence). CDR3 length: 14 residues. Deletions cut 6 bases from V and 2 bases from J, with 15 bases between. The CDR3 spells CSAFTGQDTDTQYF. The CDR3 nucleotides are TGCAGTGCCTTTACCGGGCAGGACACAGATACGCAGTATTTT.

On this clone: Compared with germline, one end of the junction differs, possibly owing to a read error. The rearrangement links TRBV19 to TRBJ2-3; 10 nucleotides agree with TRBD1. The CDR3 is made up of 16 amino acids. Germline-derived CDR1 and CDR2 are LNHDA and SQIVND (reference sequence). The DNA for the CDR3 is TGTGCCAGTAGTACCCGGGACAGGGGTTCCACACATACGCAGTATTTT. Translated: CASSTRDRGSTHTQYF.

This clone was seen many times. The gene calls are TRBV7-3 and TRBJ2-2; 7 bases line up with TRBD1. Germline V gene sequence: CDR1 SGHTA, CDR2 FQGTGA. This CDR3 is built from 15 residues. The V gene end was trimmed by 5 bases and the J gene end by 6 bases; junction bases not matched to a gene: 9. For the CDR3, the DNA is TGTGCCAGCAGCCACCAGAGGGGGCTGGCCGGGGAGCTGTTTTTT. It codes for CASSHQRGLAGELFF.

In its sample, this clone was seen a few times. V gene TRBV6-1 combines with J gene TRBJ1-1, with D uncertain. V was clipped by 5 bases and J by 1 base, with 11 bases between them. The CDR3 is 14 amino acids. Germline CDR1 is MNHNS and CDR2 is SASEGT. The CDR3 DNA sequence: TGTGCCAGCAGTCCTAGGGCAGGGAACACTGAAGCTTTCTTT. Translated: CASSPRAGNTEAFF.

At least ten counts were recorded for this clone. The chain recombines TRBV12-3 or TRBV12-4 with TRBJ1-1; D not certain. This CDR3 contains 14 residues. Trimming took 3 bases from V and 1 from J, leaving 9 bases between them. The CDR3 DNA sequence: TGTGCCAGCAGTTTCCAACAGAGGAACACTGAAGCTTTCTTT. Protein product: CASSFQQRNTEAFF.

The J gene is TRBJ2-7, the V gene TRBV20-1, with a weak D call TRBD1 (5 bases). Germline V gene sequence: CDR1 DFQATT, CDR2 SNEGSKA (reference sequence). Trimming took off 5 bases at V and 2 bases at J, with 16 bases between the two ends. There are 14 residues in the CDR3. The CDR3 sequence is CSAPIGRAPYEQYF. In DNA form, the CDR3 reads TGCAGTGCTCCTATAGGCAGGGCTCCCTACGAGCAGTACTTC.

The sample holds a few counts of this clone. V gene TRBV5-1 combines with J gene TRBJ2-3; 9 positions match TRBD2. The CDR3 has 15 residues. Germline trimming cut 2 bases from V and 5 bases from J; bases unmatched to any gene: 6. In germline, CDR1 is SGHRS, CDR2 YFSETQ. CDR3 in DNA: TGCGCCAGCAGCTTTAGCGGGAGTCGGGTAGATACGCAGTATTTT. Translation: CASSFSGSRVDTQYF. Full variable domain (remainder filled in from reference TRBV5-1 and TRBJ2-3): KAGVTQTPRYLIKTRGQQVTLSCSPISGHRSVSWYQQTPGQGLQFLFEYFSETQRNKGNFPGRFSGRQFSNSRSEMNVSTLELGDSALYLCASSFSGSRVDTQYFGPGTRLTVL.

This clone was seen many times. This chain links TRBV29-1 with TRBJ2-1; 7 nucleotides align to TRBD2. This CDR3 has 14 amino acids. CDR1 and CDR2 from the germline V gene are SQVTM and ANQGSEA. V trimming: 7 bases; J trimming: 3 bases; junction bases outside the gene matches: 9. The DNA for the CDR3 is TGCAGCGGCTCCCTAGGCGGGAGCTACAATGAGCAGTTCTTC. Its translation is CSGSLGGSYNEQFF.